This T cell receptor beta chain was sequenced for a study of T cells in Graves' hyperthyroidism and ophthalmopathy. The V end lost 7 bases, the J end lost 3 bases, and 13 bases lay between the germline ends. This CDR3 has 13 amino acids. This clonotype was counted a few times. Amplification yielded TCR beta CDR3 regions, with RNA transcripts as the source. A set of HTBI primers served as the primers for a first-round RT-PCR of the TCR CDR3. MiXCR was run by TCRdb on the multiplex PCR reads, yielding one entry per CDR3 protein. This table has 470,000 or so distinct CDR3 sequences, under 25% appearing once.

The chain joins TRBV12-3 or TRBV12-4 to TRBJ2-7; D is tentatively TRBD1 or TRBD2 (5 bases each). The receptor was isolated from a man in his late teens or twenties with Graves' hyperthyroidism. The specimen sequenced was blood. CDR3 in DNA: TGTGCCAGCAAGAGGGGCGCGAGCTACGAGCAGTACTTC. It specifies CASKRGASYEQYF.